This is a list of T cell receptor beta chains from one sample in a study of a mutant IDH1 vaccine in newly diagnosed glioma. These receptors have no known antigen. Method: immunoSEQ multiplex PCR; TCRdb's copy keeps in-frame clones and lacks some. The data show 25,000 to 35,000 clones, 90% seen once. The sequenced sample was PBMCs, obtained from a glioma patient whose treatment included an IDH1 peptide vaccine. Receptors were obtained from a man between 18 and 35 years old with glioma. CDR3s include the opening cysteine and the closing phenylalanine or tryptophan. Fields, in order: V gene, CDR3 length, clone size, CDR3 protein. Rows give clone size only sometimes, using once, few, many, or a class for an expanded clone.

TRBV15	16	-	CATSRDETGRRQPQHF
TRBV30	15	-	CAWSRGGLGTGELFF
TRBV7-9	15	few	CASSLDLQAGNTIYF
TRBV28	13	-	CASSLTTNYGYTF
TRBV4-2	13	-	CASSQELDQPQHF
TRBV18	16	-	CASSPWQSRGYTEAFF
TRBV28	11	-	CASSRNTEAFF
TRBV4-1	15	-	CASSPTRAGAYEQYF
TRBV2	11	-	CASKTGLEQYF
TRBV5-4	18	few	CASSPGTSGARTTGELFF
TRBV18	13	-	CASSPSQNTEAFF
TRBV5-4	16	-	CASSSSGTYSTDTQYF
TRBV27	15	-	CASSLGASGAYEQYF
TRBV5-1	15	once	CASSPGRGDTGELFF
TRBV7-6	13	-	CASSFAGDNEQFF
TRBV10-3	16	-	CAISDKREVEGDTQYF
TRBV4-3	14	-	CASSQYLDNYEQYF
TRBV2	15	-	CASSLDRPSNQPQHF
TRBV6-6	16	-	CASSYLSAGEAYEQYF
TRBV10-3	13	-	CAIMAGLNTEAFF
TRBV19	14	-	CASSRRDSNQPQHF
TRBV29-1	15	few	CSVAGQGVRNTEAFF
TRBV4-3	16	-	CASSQEGTSPLETQYF
TRBV7-9	14	-	CASSLGGRDSPLHF
TRBV2	15	once	CASSGETVYTGELFF
TRBV5-1	15	-	CASSLGVGDSYEQYF
TRBV30	12	-	CAWSGTYYGYTF
TRBV4-2	15	-	CASSQGGGIGGELFF
TRBV4-1	16	-	CASSQDGSRRGRPQHF
TRBV9	16	-	CASSVGEGGRWSEAFF
TRBV30	13	-	CAWSVSRDQPQHF
TRBV19	14	-	CASSIRGRGTEAFF
TRBV14	12	-	CASSLAGPEAFF
TRBV19	15	-	CASSNGSTSNEKLFF
TRBV6-5	13	-	CASSSRGSDGYTF